This T cell receptor (beta chain) is drawn from a study of post-analysis software for immune sequencing data. Across the study: Clinical courses comprised relapsing-remitting, secondary progressive and progressive-relapsing multiple sclerosis.

General study findings and limits: Samples prepared in the same batch strongly co-clustered by F measure. Controls showed lower frequencies than patients for five TRBV segments, and TRBV5-6, TRBV5-1 and TRBV20-1 were among these.

Built from TCR beta cDNA, the libraries had unique molecular identifiers in them. TCRdb analysed the PCR reads with MiXCR anew, one entry per CDR3 protein. The sample shows about 800,000 distinct CDR3 sequences, approximately 30% of them seen only once. To note about this clonotype: Its antigen is not known.

Germline V gene sequence: CDR1 SGHRS, CDR2 YFSETQ. V dropped 3 bases and J dropped 6 bases, with 11 bases sitting between them. This CDR3 is 13 amino acids long. The chain joins TRBV5-1 to TRBJ2-3; no clear D gene. The TCR sequence derives from a girl under 18 with multiple sclerosis. Sequenced material: blood. DNA of the CDR3: TGCGCCAGCAGCTCCCCAACTTTGGATACGCAGTATTTT. Encoded protein: CASSSPTLDTQYF.